These 27 T cell receptor beta chains were sequenced from one sample in a study of shared clonotypes between healthy human individuals. TCRdb keeps only in-frame clones here, not all; method: immunoSEQ multiplex PCR. The data contain around 440,000 clones, around 77% of them singletons. The sequencing sample was made of PBMCs. Source of these receptors: a woman between 40 and 55 years old in good health. Some clones in this sample may be carry-over from other donors' samples.

This chain connects TRBV4-2 to TRBJ2-7, with 11 bases matching TRBD2. The CDR3 runs to 16 residues. After removal of 3 bases from V and 3 bases from J, the junction contained 7 bases not matched to a gene. In germline, CDR1 is LGHNA, CDR2 YNFKEQ. The CDR3 DNA follows: TGTGCCAGCAGCCAGTCTCTAGCGGGAGGTCACTACGAGCAGTACTTC. Translated: CASSQSLAGGHYEQYF.

The chain carries TRBV6-6 and TRBJ2-7, with 9 bases fitting TRBD2. Germline assignment: CDR1 MNHNY and CDR2 SVGAGI (reference sequence). The CDR3 sequence is 14 residues long. With V trimmed by 4 bases and J by 2 bases, 3 bases remained unmatched. The CDR3 reads CASSSLAGTYEQYF. As DNA, the CDR3 is TGTGCCAGCAGTTCTCTAGCGGGGACCTACGAGCAGTACTTC.

This clone was detected a few times. This sequence joins TRBV27 and TRBJ2-7; 15 bases line up with TRBD2. The V gene's germline CDR1 is MNHEY and CDR2 SMNVEV (reference sequence). V lost 2 bases, J lost 6 bases, and 8 bases stayed unmatched. The CDR3 is made up of 17 amino acids. CDR3 sequence reads: CASSLIGLAGGPREQYF. The CDR3 DNA follows: TGTGCCAGCAGTTTAATAGGACTAGCGGGAGGGCCTCGCGAGCAGTACTTC.

The sample holds a few counts of this clone. The chain couples TRBV19 to TRBJ1-3; the D gene is possibly TRBD1 (6 bases). The CDR3 is 17 residues long. With 11 bases removed from V and 2 bases from J, the gap between germline ends came to 25 bases. Germline loops: CDR1 LNHDA, CDR2 SQIVND (reference sequence). CDR3 nucleotides: TGTGCCTCTAACCCGGGACACGCAATTTCGACTGGAAACACCATATATTTT. Its translation: CASNPGHAISTGNTIYF.

The chain combines TRBV5-1 with TRBJ2-2, with D possibly being TRBD1 (5 bases). This CDR3 is built from 16 residues. V lost 0 bases and J 1 base, leaving 10 bases between the germline ends. Germline CDR1 is SGHRS and CDR2 is YFSETQ. Here the CDR3 DNA reads TGCGCCAGCAGCTTGGGGGCGACAGTGAACACCGGGGAGCTGTTTTTT. It yields the protein CASSLGATVNTGELFF.

The genes are TRBV15 and TRBJ2-7; TRBD1 matches at 9 bases. J gave up 4 bases and V 2 bases, and 6 bases lay outside the gene matches. This CDR3 contains 15 residues. Germline loops: CDR1 LNHNV, CDR2 YYDKDF (reference sequence). In DNA, the CDR3 is TGTGCCACCAGCAGACCGGGACAGGGAAATTACGAGCAGTACTTC. It translates to CATSRPGQGNYEQYF.

In its sample, this clone was seen many times. V and J are TRBV7-9 and TRBJ2-6; unclear D gene. The CDR3 is 16 residues long. The V and J ends lost 1 base and 1 base respectively, with 8 bases between them. Germline-derived CDR1 and CDR2 are SEHNR and FQNEAQ (reference sequence). For the CDR3, the DNA is TGTGCCAGCAGCTTAGGCTTGGGGTCTGGGGCCAACGTCCTGACTTTC. Its protein is CASSLGLGSGANVLTF.

This chain links TRBV5-1 with TRBJ2-7; 12 bases are a match to TRBD1. Germline V lookup: CDR1 SGHRS, CDR2 YFSETQ. V shed 3 bases, J shed 5 bases, and the junction held 3 bases outside the gene matches. The CDR3 spans 14 residues. CDR3: CASSSGTGGHEQYF. The CDR3 region has the DNA TGCGCCAGCAGCTCCGGGACAGGGGGCCACGAGCAGTACTTC.

Notes on this clone: A far larger clone is just one base off, so this is likely a read error. J is TRBJ2-1 and V is TRBV29-1, with D unclear. CDR1 SQVTM and CDR2 ANQGSEA come from the germline V gene. The CDR3 consists of 11 residues. In DNA, the CDR3 is TGCAGCGTTGGAACCTACGATGAGCAGTTCTTC. It encodes CSVGTYDEQFF.

The chain employs TRBV15 and TRBJ1-1; D perhaps matches TRBD1 (5 bases). This CDR3 contains 15 residues. Between the trimmed V and J ends, which lost 0 bases and 6 bases, there was a span of 14 bases. The V gene's germline CDR1 is LNHNV and CDR2 YYDKDF (reference sequence). In DNA, the CDR3 is TGTGCCACCAGCAGAGATCGGCAGGGCTTGGCTGAAGCTTTCTTT. Its translation: CATSRDRQGLAEAFF. The full variable domain, rest sourced from reference TRBV15 and TRBJ1-1, is DAMVIQNPRYQVTQFGKPVTLSCSQTLNHNVMYWYQQKSSQAPKLLFHYYDKDFNNEADTPDNFQSRRPNTSFCFLDIRSPGLGDTAMYLCATSRDRQGLAEAFFGQGTRLTVV.

The V and J genes are TRBV28 and TRBJ2-7; 8 nucleotides agree with TRBD1. The trim removed 5 bases at V and 2 bases at J, leaving 8 bases unmatched. This CDR3 is built from 15 residues. Germline V gene lookup returns CDR1 MDHEN and CDR2 SYDVKM. CDR3: CASSPLDREAYEQYF. Written as DNA, the CDR3 is TGTGCCAGCAGTCCCCTGGACAGGGAAGCCTACGAGCAGTACTTC.

In its sample, this clone was seen once. The chain combines TRBV7-9 with TRBJ1-1; D call uncertain. V was cut by 1 base and J by 1 base, with 10 bases left in between. The CDR3 spans 15 residues. Germline V gives CDR1 SEHNR, CDR2 FQNEAQ (reference sequence). CDR3 coding DNA: TGTGCCAGCAGCTTAGGTGCACCCCCGAACACTGAAGCTTTCTTT. Translation: CASSLGAPPNTEAFF.

In regard to this clone: A far larger clone is only one base removed, so a read error is likely. The rearrangement uses TRBV4-1 and TRBJ2-2; no reliable D call. This CDR3 contains 18 residues. From germline, CDR1 is MGHRA and CDR2 YSYEKL. CDR3 bases: TGCGCCAGCAGCCAAGAAAGTCCGCAGGCCATGAACATCGGGGAGCTGTTTTTT. Its translation: CASSQESPQAMNIGELFF.

The chain carries TRBV19 and TRBJ1-1, with 9 bases identical to TRBD1. Germline CDR1 LNHDA, CDR2 SQIVND (reference sequence). The CDR3 runs to 14 residues. The V and J ends lost 3 bases and 5 bases, in that order; junction bases with no gene match: 4. The CDR3 region is CASSIGTGRTEAFF. CDR3 in DNA: TGTGCCAGTAGTATTGGGACAGGGCGGACTGAAGCTTTCTTT.

The chain uses TRBV28 and TRBJ2-7; D is uncertain. Trimming pared 5 bases from V and 0 bases from J, leaving 11 bases between. The CDR3 has 14 amino acids. The germline gives CDR1 MDHEN, CDR2 SYDVKM. For the CDR3, the DNA is TGTGCCAGCAGTGGGGTAGCTGTCTCCTACGAGCAGTACTTC. This codes for CASSGVAVSYEQYF.

The chain combines TRBV9 with TRBJ2-7, with D perhaps TRBD2 (5 bases). Per germline, CDR1 SGDLS and CDR2 YYNGEE. V was cut by 0 bases and J by 4 bases, with 17 bases left in between. The CDR3 length is 16 residues. The CDR3 nucleotides are TGTGCCAGCAGCGTAGGGGCATCAACGGAGGTATACGAGCAGTACTTC. Protein: CASSVGASTEVYEQYF.

The chain recombines TRBV28 with TRBJ2-7, with a possible D match to TRBD1 (5 bases). This CDR3 comprises 15 residues. Trimming removed 5 bases from V and 1 base from J, with 15 bases in between. Per the germline V gene, CDR1 is MDHEN and CDR2 is SYDVKM. The CDR3 region is CASSPPLRGSYEQYF. DNA of the CDR3: TGTGCCAGCAGTCCTCCACTTAGGGGATCCTACGAGCAGTACTTC. The full variable domain, with the rest looked up from reference TRBV28 and TRBJ2-7, is DVKVTQSSRYLVKRTGEKVFLECVQDMDHENMFWYRQDPGLGLRLIYFSYDVKMKEKGDIPEGYSVSREKKERFSLILESASTNQTSMYLCASSPPLRGSYEQYFGPGTRLTVT.

The J gene is TRBJ2-7, the V gene TRBV27; TRBD1 is a possible D gene (6 bases). CDR1 is MNHEY, CDR2 SMNVEV, per germline (reference sequence). The CDR3 is 14 residues long. V lost 0 bases and J 5 bases, leaving 11 bases between the germline ends. This CDR3 is CASSLSGATNEQYF. The CDR3 DNA follows: TGTGCCAGCAGTTTATCGGGGGCAACCAACGAGCAGTACTTC.

V and J are TRBV7-9 and TRBJ2-1; 7 nucleotides line up with TRBD2. Germline values: CDR1 SEHNR, CDR2 FQNEAQ (reference sequence). Unmatched junction bases numbered 8, after V lost 4 bases and J lost 5 bases. The CDR3 sequence is 15 residues long. Here the CDR3 reads CASSSREGSHNEQFF. The DNA for the CDR3 is TGTGCCAGCAGCTCGAGGGAGGGGTCTCACAATGAGCAGTTCTTC.

The gene calls are TRBV18 and TRBJ1-4; weak D call: TRBD1 (5 bases). The CDR3 is 15 residues long. V gave up 2 bases and J gave up 5 bases, with 12 bases separating them. CDR1 KGHSH and CDR2 LQKENI come from the germline V gene. The CDR3 region has the DNA TGTGCCAGCTCACCATACCGGGACCCAAATGAAAAACTGTTTTTT. Translating it yields CASSPYRDPNEKLFF.

The CDR3: CASSLTTGAVTDTQYF. CDR3 DNA sequence: TGTGCCAGCAGCTTGACTACTGGGGCAGTCACAGATACGCAGTATTTT. The V call is TRBV5-4, the J call TRBJ2-3; D is perhaps TRBD1 (5 bases). The germline V gene encodes CDR1 SGHNT and CDR2 YYREEE (reference sequence). V shed 1 base and J shed 2 bases, with 14 bases lying between them. This CDR3 contains 16 residues.

Only one count was recorded for this clone. V gene TRBV6-8 combines with J gene TRBJ2-7, with D unclear. There are 15 residues in the CDR3. V lost 0 bases to trimming and J lost 4 bases, with 13 bases between them. CDR1 MNHGY and CDR2 SAAAGT come from the germline V gene. CDR3 in amino acids: CASSYSGSLGYEQYF. The CDR3 nucleotides are TGTGCCAGCAGTTACTCAGGCAGCCTAGGGTACGAGCAGTACTTC.

The rearrangement links TRBV18 to TRBJ1-1; no firm D call. Trimming took off 0 bases at V and 3 bases at J, with 8 bases between the two ends. CDR1 and CDR2 (germline): KGHSH, LQKENI. This CDR3 is 14 amino acids long. The CDR3 loop reads CASSPPGPDTEAFF. DNA of the CDR3: TGTGCCAGCTCACCACCAGGGCCGGACACTGAAGCTTTCTTT. Variable domain in full (rest from reference TRBV18 and TRBJ1-1): NAGVMQNPRHLVRRRGQEARLRCSPMKGHSHVYWYRQLPEEGLKFMVYLQKENIIDESGMPKERFSAEFPKEGPSILRIQQVVRGDSAAYFCASSPPGPDTEAFFGQGTRLTVV.

This CDR3 is CSVEDLEAGGGYEQYF. CDR3 nucleotides: TGCAGCGTTGAAGATCTCGAGGCGGGAGGGGGATACGAGCAGTACTTC. The chain carries TRBV29-1 and TRBJ2-7; 9 bases line up with TRBD2. The CDR3 loop spans 16 amino acids. CDR1 and CDR2 from the germline V gene are SQVTM and ANQGSEA. The J segment lost 4 bases and the V segment lost 0 bases, leaving 10 bases of the junction unmatched.

This chain connects TRBV28 to TRBJ2-7; D unresolved. Deletions cut 0 bases from V and 6 bases from J, with 3 bases between. The CDR3 is made up of 11 amino acids. Germline V gene sequence: CDR1 MDHEN, CDR2 SYDVKM. DNA of the CDR3: TGTGCCAGCAGTTTATGGCGCGAGCAGTACTTC. This translates into CASSLWREQYF.

V and J are TRBV5-1 and TRBJ1-5; 9 bases are a match to TRBD1. The CDR3 has 15 amino acids. CDR1 is SGHRS and CDR2 is YFSETQ in the germline V gene. V trimming: 1 base; J trimming: 6 bases; junction bases outside the gene matches: 5. CDR3 in amino acids: CASSLSTGGGQPQHF. Written as DNA, the CDR3 is TGCGCCAGCAGCTTGTCAACAGGGGGCGGTCAGCCCCAGCATTTT.

Regarding this clone: Different DNA sequences within this sample yield the same CDR3. The chain joins TRBV5-1 to TRBJ2-7; D assignment may be TRBD1 or TRBD2 (5 bases each). V shed 0 bases and J shed 3 bases, with 10 bases lying between them. Germline lookup yields CDR1 SGHRS and CDR2 YFSETQ. CDR3 size: 14 residues. The CDR3 DNA sequence: TGCGCCAGCAGCTTGGCGGGACGGGGCTACGAGCAGTACTTC. This codes for CASSLAGRGYEQYF.